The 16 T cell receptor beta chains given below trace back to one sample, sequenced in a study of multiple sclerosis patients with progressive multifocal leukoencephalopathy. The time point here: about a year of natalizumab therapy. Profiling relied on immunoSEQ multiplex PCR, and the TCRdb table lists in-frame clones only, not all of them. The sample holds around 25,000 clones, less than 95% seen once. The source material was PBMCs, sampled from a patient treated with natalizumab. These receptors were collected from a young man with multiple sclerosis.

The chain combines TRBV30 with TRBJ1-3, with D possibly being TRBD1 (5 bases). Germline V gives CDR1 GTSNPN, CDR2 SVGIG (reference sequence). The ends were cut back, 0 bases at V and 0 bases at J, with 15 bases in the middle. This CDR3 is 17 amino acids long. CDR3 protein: CAWSVGWGGRSGNTIYF. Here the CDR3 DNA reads TGTGCCTGGAGTGTTGGGTGGGGGGGACGCTCTGGAAACACCATATATTTT.

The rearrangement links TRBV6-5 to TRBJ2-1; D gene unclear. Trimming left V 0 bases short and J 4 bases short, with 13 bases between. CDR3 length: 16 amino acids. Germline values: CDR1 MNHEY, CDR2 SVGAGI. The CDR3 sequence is CASSYSVQQLYNEQFF. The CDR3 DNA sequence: TGTGCCAGCAGTTACTCGGTTCAGCAGCTATACAATGAGCAGTTCTTC.

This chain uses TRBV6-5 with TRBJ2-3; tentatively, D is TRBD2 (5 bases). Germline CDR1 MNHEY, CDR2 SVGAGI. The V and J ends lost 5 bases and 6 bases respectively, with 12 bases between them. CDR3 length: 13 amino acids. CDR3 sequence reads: CASSGGPWDTQYF. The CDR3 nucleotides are TGTGCCAGCAGTGGAGGTCCCTGGGATACGCAGTATTTT.

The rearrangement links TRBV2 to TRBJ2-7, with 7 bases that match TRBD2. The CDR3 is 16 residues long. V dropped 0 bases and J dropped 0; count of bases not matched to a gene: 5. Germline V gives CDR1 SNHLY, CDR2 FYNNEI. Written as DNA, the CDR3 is TGTGCCAGCAGTGAAGCGGTCGGGGGGAGCTCCTACGAGCAGTACTTC. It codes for CASSEAVGGSSYEQYF. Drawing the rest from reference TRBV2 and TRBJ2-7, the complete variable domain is EPEVTQTPSHQVTQMGQEVILRCVPISNHLYFYWYRQILGQKVEFLVSFYNNEISEKSEIFDDQFSVERPDGSNFTLKIRSTKLEDSAMYFCASSEAVGGSSYEQYFGPGTRLTVT.

The CDR3 DNA follows: TGTGCCAGCAGCTTACGGACAAGTTACGAGCAGTACTTC. Protein sequence: CASSLRTSYEQYF. V usage is TRBV7-8 and J usage is TRBJ2-7; tentative D call: TRBD1 (5 bases). The CDR3 loop spans 13 amino acids. Germline V gene lookup returns CDR1 SGHVS and CDR2 FQNEAQ. V lost 2 bases and J 4 bases, leaving 9 bases between the germline ends.

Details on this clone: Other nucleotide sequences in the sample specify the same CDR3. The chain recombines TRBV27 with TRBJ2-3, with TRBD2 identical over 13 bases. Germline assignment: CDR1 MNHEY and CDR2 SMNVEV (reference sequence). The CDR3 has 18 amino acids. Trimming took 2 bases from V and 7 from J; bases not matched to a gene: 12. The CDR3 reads CASSLLNLLAGGPHTQYF. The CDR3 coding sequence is TGTGCCAGCAGTTTACTAAATTTACTAGCGGGAGGGCCTCATACGCAGTATTTT.

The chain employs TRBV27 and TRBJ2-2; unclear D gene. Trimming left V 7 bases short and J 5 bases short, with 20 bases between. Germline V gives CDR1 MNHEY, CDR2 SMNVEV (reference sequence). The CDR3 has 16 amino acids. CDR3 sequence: CASKNWAAEWTGELFF. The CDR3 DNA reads TGTGCCAGCAAAAATTGGGCCGCCGAATGGACCGGGGAGCTGTTTTTT.

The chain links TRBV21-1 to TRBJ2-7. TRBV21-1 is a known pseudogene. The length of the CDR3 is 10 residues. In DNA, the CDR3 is TGTGCCAGCAGTCAAGGCGAGCAGTACGTC. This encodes CASSQGEQYV.

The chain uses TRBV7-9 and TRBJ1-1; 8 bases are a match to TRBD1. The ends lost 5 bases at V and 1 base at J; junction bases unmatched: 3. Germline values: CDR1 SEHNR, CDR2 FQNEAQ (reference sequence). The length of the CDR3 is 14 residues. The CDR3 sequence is CASSQGAENTEAFF. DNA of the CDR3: TGTGCCAGCAGCCAGGGGGCAGAGAACACTGAAGCTTTCTTT.

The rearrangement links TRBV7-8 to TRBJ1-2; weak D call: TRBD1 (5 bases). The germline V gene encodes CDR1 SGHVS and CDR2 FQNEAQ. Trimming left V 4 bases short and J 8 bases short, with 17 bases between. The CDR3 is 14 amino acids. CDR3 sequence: CASSSRWGTGGYTF. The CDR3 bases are TGTGCCAGCAGCTCGAGATGGGGCACAGGAGGCTACACCTTC.

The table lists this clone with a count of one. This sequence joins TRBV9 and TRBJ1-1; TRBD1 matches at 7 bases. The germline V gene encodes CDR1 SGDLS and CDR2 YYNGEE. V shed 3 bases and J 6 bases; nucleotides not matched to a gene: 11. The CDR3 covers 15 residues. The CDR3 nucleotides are TGTGCCAGCAGCGCAGAGGGGGCCAGGAGGTCTGAAGCTTTCTTT. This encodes CASSAEGARRSEAFF. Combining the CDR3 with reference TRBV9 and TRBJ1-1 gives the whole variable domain DSGVTQTPKHLITATGQRVTLRCSPRSGDLSVYWYQQSLDQGLQFLIQYYNGEERAKGNILERFSAQQFPDLHSELNLSSLELGDSALYFCASSAEGARRSEAFFGQGTRLTVV.

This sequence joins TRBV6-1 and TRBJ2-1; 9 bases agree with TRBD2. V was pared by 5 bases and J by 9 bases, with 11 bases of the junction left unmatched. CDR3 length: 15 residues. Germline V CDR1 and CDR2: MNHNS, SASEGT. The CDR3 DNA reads TGTGCCAGCAGTTTTACGGCTAGCGGGACGGGTGAGCAGTTCTTC. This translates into CASSFTASGTGEQFF.

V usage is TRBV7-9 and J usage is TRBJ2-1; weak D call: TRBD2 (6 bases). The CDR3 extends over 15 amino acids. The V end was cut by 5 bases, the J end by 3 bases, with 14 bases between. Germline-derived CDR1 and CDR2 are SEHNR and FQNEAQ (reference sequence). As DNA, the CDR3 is TGTGCCAGCAGCACGAGGGAGCGGGTCTACAATGAGCAGTTCTTC. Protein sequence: CASSTRERVYNEQFF.

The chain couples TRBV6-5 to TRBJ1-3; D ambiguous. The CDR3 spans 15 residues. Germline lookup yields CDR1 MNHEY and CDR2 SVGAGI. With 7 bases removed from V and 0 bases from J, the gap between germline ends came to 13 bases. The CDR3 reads CASIGDISSGNTIYF. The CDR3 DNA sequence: TGTGCCAGCATCGGAGACATCAGCTCTGGAAACACCATATATTTT.

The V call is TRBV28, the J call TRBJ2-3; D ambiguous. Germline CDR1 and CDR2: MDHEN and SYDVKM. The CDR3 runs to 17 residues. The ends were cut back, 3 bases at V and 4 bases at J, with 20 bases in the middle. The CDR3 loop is CASSFEGPGIRSDTQYF. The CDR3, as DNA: TGTGCCAGCAGTTTCGAAGGGCCTGGTATACGGTCAGATACGCAGTATTTT. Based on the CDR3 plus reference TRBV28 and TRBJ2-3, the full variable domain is DVKVTQSSRYLVKRTGEKVFLECVQDMDHENMFWYRQDPGLGLRLIYFSYDVKMKEKGDIPEGYSVSREKKERFSLILESASTNQTSMYLCASSFEGPGIRSDTQYFGPGTRLTVL.

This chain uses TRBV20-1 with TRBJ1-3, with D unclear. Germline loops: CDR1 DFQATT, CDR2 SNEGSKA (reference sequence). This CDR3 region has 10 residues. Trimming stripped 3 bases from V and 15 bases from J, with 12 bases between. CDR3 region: CSARENSRYF. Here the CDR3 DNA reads TGCAGTGCTAGGGAGAATTCCCGATATTTT.